The 22 T cell receptor beta chains below all came from one sample that was sequenced in a study of cytomegalovirus exposure and HLA in healthy donors. The PCR ran on 60 Vbeta and 13 Jbeta primers. Produced via immunoSEQ multiplex PCR; TCRdb's table is partial and in-frame only. Its clone listing holds some 130,000 clones. The sequencing sample was made of PBMCs. Receptor source: a woman in her 40s in good health and CMV-seropositive.

This chain connects TRBV4-2 to TRBJ2-7, with D uncertain. Germline V gene lookup returns CDR1 LGHNA and CDR2 YNFKEQ. Trimming removed 0 bases at V and 0 bases at J, with 12 bases between. The CDR3 covers 16 residues. CDR3 nucleotides: TGTGCCAGCAGCCAAGATCTTACTAAGCCCTCCTACGAGCAGTACTTC. This sequence encodes CASSQDLTKPSYEQYF.

The chain joins TRBV7-9 to TRBJ2-7; 11 nucleotides line up with TRBD2. The ends lost 5 bases at V and 1 base at J; junction bases unmatched: 4. The CDR3 runs to 15 residues. Germline-derived CDR1 and CDR2 are SEHNR and FQNEAQ (reference sequence). The DNA of the CDR3 is TGTGCCAGCAGCGACGGGACTAGCGGATCCTACGAGCAGTACTTC. This gives the protein CASSDGTSGSYEQYF. The whole variable domain, remainder taken from reference TRBV7-9 and TRBJ2-7, is DTGVSQNPRHKITKRGQNVTFRCDPISEHNRLYWYRQTLGQGPEFLTYFQNEAQLEKSRLLSDRFSAERPKGSFSTLEIQRTEQGDSAMYLCASSDGTSGSYEQYFGPGTRLTVT.

The chain uses TRBV29-1 and TRBJ2-5; a weak D match, TRBD2 (5 bases). CDR3 size: 12 residues. CDR1 is SQVTM and CDR2 is ANQGSEA in the germline V gene. V shed 7 bases and J shed 7 bases, with 16 bases lying between them. CDR3 nucleotide sequence: TGCAGCGGAAGACTTGCCGCGGGGACCCAGTACTTC. Translated: CSGRLAAGTQYF. The full variable domain, completed using reference TRBV29-1 and TRBJ2-5, is SAVISQKPSRDICQRGTSLTIQCQVDSQVTMMFWYRQQPGQSLTLIATANQGSEATYESGFVIDKFPISRPNLTFSTLTVSNMSPEDSSIYLCSGRLAAGTQYFGPGTRLLVL.

The genes are TRBV20-1 and TRBJ2-7; D uncertain. Trimming pared 0 bases from V and 6 bases from J, leaving 6 bases between. The length of the CDR3 is 11 residues. Per the germline V gene, CDR1 is DFQATT and CDR2 is SNEGSKA (reference sequence). This CDR3 is CSARDSVEQYF. CDR3 DNA sequence: TGCAGTGCTAGAGATTCGGTCGAGCAGTACTTC.

The V gene is TRBV7-2, the J gene TRBJ1-5, with 10 bases matching TRBD1. The CDR3 totals 15 residues. J lost 5 bases, V lost 5 bases, and 6 bases had no gene match. Looked up from germline, CDR1 is SGHTA and CDR2 is FQGNSA. DNA of the CDR3: TGTGCCAGCAGCAGCGCCGGGACAGGGGATCAGCCCCAGCATTTT. It codes for CASSSAGTGDQPQHF.

This chain uses TRBV5-1 with TRBJ2-7; 9 nucleotides match TRBD2. This CDR3 has 11 amino acids. Looked up from germline, CDR1 is SGHRS and CDR2 is YFSETQ. J lost 6 bases, V lost 7 bases, and 2 bases had no gene match. The CDR3 DNA reads TGCGCCAGCGGCGGGAGGGGCGAGCAGTACTTC. This codes for CASGGRGEQYF.

V is TRBV7-9 and J is TRBJ1-4, with TRBD1 identical over 7 bases. Trimming cost V 5 bases and J 3 bases; bases outside gene matches: 6. Per germline, CDR1 SEHNR and CDR2 FQNEAQ (reference sequence). The length of the CDR3 is 15 residues. The CDR3 sequence: CASSAGQMANEKLFF. CDR3 DNA sequence: TGTGCCAGCAGCGCGGGACAGATGGCTAATGAAAAACTGTTTTTT. Full variable domain (outside the CDR3, taken from reference TRBV7-9 and TRBJ1-4): DTGVSQNPRHKITKRGQNVTFRCDPISEHNRLYWYRQTLGQGPEFLTYFQNEAQLEKSRLLSDRFSAERPKGSFSTLEIQRTEQGDSAMYLCASSAGQMANEKLFFGSGTQLSVL.

This chain connects TRBV19 to TRBJ1-5; D ambiguous. This CDR3 contains 14 residues. V dropped 3 bases and J dropped 7 bases, with 13 bases sitting between them. The germline V gene has CDR1 LNHDA and CDR2 SQIVND (reference sequence). This chain's CDR3 is CASSMKGGSQPQHF. DNA for the CDR3: TGTGCCAGTAGTATGAAGGGAGGTAGCCAGCCCCAGCATTTT.

This chain joins TRBV7-2 and TRBJ1-5; TRBD1 agrees at 9 bases. Germline CDR1 and CDR2: SGHTA and FQGNSA. The length of the CDR3 is 15 residues. V was pared by 1 base and J by 5 bases, with 3 bases of the junction left unmatched. Here the CDR3 DNA reads TGTGCCAGCAGCTTAGTCACAGGGGGCCATCAGCCCCAGCATTTT. Its translation is CASSLVTGGHQPQHF. The entire variable domain, with the rest obtained from reference TRBV7-2 and TRBJ1-5, is as follows: GAGVSQSPSNKVTEKGKDVELRCDPISGHTALYWYRQSLGQGLEFLIYFQGNSAPDKSGLPSDRFSAERTGGSVSTLTIQRTQQEDSAVYLCASSLVTGGHQPQHFGDGTRLSIL.

The CDR3 reads CASSLVGRYGYTF. Written as DNA, the CDR3 is TGTGCCAGCAGCTTGGTGGGCCGCTATGGCTACACCTTC. This chain links TRBV5-6 with TRBJ1-2; D not resolved. This CDR3 is built from 13 residues. Trimming pared 0 bases from V and 4 bases from J, leaving 7 bases between. The V gene's germline CDR1 is SGHDT and CDR2 YYEEEE.

This chain uses TRBV13 with TRBJ2-5; tentative D call: TRBD2 (7 bases). Germline assignment: CDR1 PRHDT and CDR2 FYEKMQ (reference sequence). Between the trimmed V and J ends, which lost 6 bases and 2 bases, there was a span of 19 bases. CDR3 length equals 16 residues. In DNA form, the CDR3 reads TGTGCCAGCAGAACTACTCCCGGGGGGACACAAGAGACCCAGTACTTC. This gives the protein CASRTTPGGTQETQYF.

The chain recombines TRBV11-3 with TRBJ2-3; 13 nucleotides match TRBD2. The germline gives CDR1 SGHNT, CDR2 YENEEA. This CDR3 contains 18 residues. J lost 3 bases, V lost 5 bases, and 11 bases had no gene match. CDR3: CASSTRTSGRAGTDTQYF. In nucleotides, the CDR3 is TGTGCCAGCAGCACCAGGACTAGCGGGAGAGCCGGTACAGATACGCAGTATTTT.

The genes are TRBV5-1 and TRBJ1-5, with D possibly TRBD1 on 6 matching bases. The CDR3 consists of 18 residues. Germline V gene data show CDR1 as SGHRS and CDR2 as YFSETQ. V was pared by 2 bases and J by 0 bases, with 18 bases between. The CDR3 bases are TGCGCCAGCAGCTTTTGGGTCCGACAGGACCATAGCAATCAGCCCCAGCATTTT. Amino acids: CASSFWVRQDHSNQPQHF.

As concerns this clone: This sample also contains other DNA sequences that code for the same CDR3. The rearrangement uses TRBV27 and TRBJ1-5; 7 bases map to TRBD1. This CDR3 comprises 13 residues. After removal of 8 bases from V and 7 bases from J, the junction contained 8 bases not matched to a gene. CDR1 MNHEY and CDR2 SMNVEV come from the germline V gene (reference sequence). CDR3 amino acids: CASRDRVGQPQHF. The DNA for the CDR3 is TGTGCCAGCCGCGACAGGGTGGGACAGCCCCAGCATTTT.

The J gene is TRBJ2-1, the V gene TRBV5-1; 9 bases fit TRBD2. This CDR3 contains 14 residues. Germline CDR1 reads SGHRS; CDR2 reads YFSETQ. V trimming: 4 bases; J trimming: 8 bases; junction bases outside the gene matches: 7. CDR3 nucleotides: TGCGCCAGCAGCCCCGGGACTAGCCTCGATGAGCAGTTCTTC. Translation: CASSPGTSLDEQFF. Looking up the rest from reference TRBV5-1 and TRBJ2-1 gives the full variable domain: KAGVTQTPRYLIKTRGQQVTLSCSPISGHRSVSWYQQTPGQGLQFLFEYFSETQRNKGNFPGRFSGRQFSNSRSEMNVSTLELGDSALYLCASSPGTSLDEQFFGPGTRLTVL.

This rearrangement joins TRBV10-1 to TRBJ2-7; 13 nucleotides match TRBD2. Per the germline V gene, CDR1 is WNHNN and CDR2 is SYGVQD (reference sequence). The V gene end was trimmed by 8 bases and the J gene end by 7 bases; junction bases not matched to a gene: 23. The CDR3 is 19 amino acids. The CDR3: CASSTPWPRRLAGGGEQYF. DNA for the CDR3: TGCGCCAGCTCCACCCCTTGGCCCAGGAGACTAGCGGGAGGTGGGGAGCAGTACTTC.

The chain has TRBV18 and TRBJ2-5; a possible D gene is TRBD1 (7 bases). CDR1 KGHSH and CDR2 LQKENI come from the germline V gene. CDR3 length equals 16 residues. Trimming took off 0 bases at V and 2 bases at J, with 13 bases between the two ends. The CDR3 DNA reads as TGTGCCAGCTCACCACCACGGGGGACAGATCAAGAGACCCAGTACTTC. Translation: CASSPPRGTDQETQYF.

The chain couples TRBV7-3 to TRBJ2-3; D may be TRBD2 (5 bases). Germline V gene data show CDR1 as SGHTA and CDR2 as FQGTGA. This CDR3 has 15 amino acids. With 1 base removed from V and 4 bases from J, the gap between germline ends came to 12 bases. The CDR3, as DNA: TGTGCCAGCAGCTTAAGCCCACTAGTTCCAGATACGCAGTATTTT. It codes for CASSLSPLVPDTQYF.

J is TRBJ2-1 and V is TRBV29-1; the match to TRBD2 covers 10 bases. Germline CDR1 SQVTM, CDR2 ANQGSEA. J gave up 4 bases and V 7 bases, and 1 base lay outside the gene matches. CDR3 length: 12 amino acids. The CDR3 DNA reads as TGCAGCGCGACTAGCGGGTACAATGAGCAGTTCTTC. Amino acids: CSATSGYNEQFF.

The chain recombines TRBV2 with TRBJ1-5; D remains unclear. The CDR3 is 13 amino acids. The V and J ends lost 8 bases and 3 bases respectively, with 11 bases between them. Germline lookup yields CDR1 SNHLY and CDR2 FYNNEI. CDR3 sequence (DNA): TGTGCCAGCCGAGGACGGGACAATCAGCCCCAGCATTTT. Its translation is CASRGRDNQPQHF. The whole variable domain, remainder taken from reference TRBV2 and TRBJ1-5, is EPEVTQTPSHQVTQMGQEVILRCVPISNHLYFYWYRQILGQKVEFLVSFYNNEISEKSEIFDDQFSVERPDGSNFTLKIRSTKLEDSAMYFCASRGRDNQPQHFGDGTRLSIL.

This chain connects TRBV6-1 to TRBJ2-7, with unresolved D. Trimming took 2 bases from V and 2 from J, leaving 16 bases between them. CDR1 is MNHNS and CDR2 is SASEGT in the germline V gene. This CDR3 is built from 16 residues. The chain's CDR3 is CASSESLSYAPYEQYF. Written as DNA, the CDR3 is TGTGCCAGCAGTGAATCACTCTCTTACGCCCCCTACGAGCAGTACTTC.

The chain has TRBV28 and TRBJ2-5; 12 bases map to TRBD2. Germline CDR1 is MDHEN and CDR2 is SYDVKM. The ends lost 5 bases at V and 2 bases at J; junction bases unmatched: 9. The CDR3 has 17 amino acids. CDR3 sequence (DNA): TGTGCCAGCAGTGGAGATCGGACTAGCGGGAATCAAGAGACCCAGTACTTC. It yields the protein CASSGDRTSGNQETQYF.